This TCR beta chain was sequenced during a study of tissue T cells after allogeneic stem cell transplantation. The time point here: mouse harvest day 7 after allogeneic transplant. Mouse grafts combined 10^7 T-cell-depleted bone marrow cells with 10^6 splenic CD5+ T cells. Looked up from germline, CDR1 is KGHTA and CDR2 is FQNQQP. The CDR3 is 13 residues long. Overall study findings and caveats: Anatomically similar tissues had similar TCR repertoires within each patient. Tissue-detected TCR repertoire was only partly captured by blood and spleen T cells. Motif-based clustering found tissue-specific repertoire signatures shared across patients, though few clones were shared.

As for this clone: Its antigen is not identified. Mouse gene names apply. The read halts 1 residue ahead of the CDR3 end, with the missing end drawn from the germline J gene.

Sequencing of TCRbeta CDR3 at survey depth gave sequences and template counts. The table came from immunoSEQ multiplex PCR; TCRdb's copy has only in-frame clones and leaves some out. This table has 8,500 to 9,000 clones, 35% to 50% appearing once. The sequence was obtained from a female BALB/c mouse given C57BL/6 T cells with graft-versus-host disease after an allogeneic hematopoietic cell transplant. The rearrangement uses TRBV23 and TRBJ1-1. The sequenced sample was skin. The sequenced part of the CDR3 DNA is TGCTCCAGCAGTCAATATGGGAGCACAGAAGTCTTC. As protein: CSSSQYGSTEVF. Given in full, the CDR3 is CSSSQYGSTEVFF.